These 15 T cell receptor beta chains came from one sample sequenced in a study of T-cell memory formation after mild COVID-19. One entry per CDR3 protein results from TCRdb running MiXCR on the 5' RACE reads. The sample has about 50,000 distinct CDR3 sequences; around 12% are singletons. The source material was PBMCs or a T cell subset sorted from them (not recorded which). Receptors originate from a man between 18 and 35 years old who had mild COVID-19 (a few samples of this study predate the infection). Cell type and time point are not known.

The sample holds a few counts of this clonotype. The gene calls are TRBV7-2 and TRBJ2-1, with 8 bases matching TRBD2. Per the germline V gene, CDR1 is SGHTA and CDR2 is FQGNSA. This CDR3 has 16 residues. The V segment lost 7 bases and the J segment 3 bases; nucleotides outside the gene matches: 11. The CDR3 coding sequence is TGTGCCAGCACCACAATGGCCACTAGCGGCTACAATGAGCAGTTCTTC. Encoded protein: CASTTMATSGYNEQFF.

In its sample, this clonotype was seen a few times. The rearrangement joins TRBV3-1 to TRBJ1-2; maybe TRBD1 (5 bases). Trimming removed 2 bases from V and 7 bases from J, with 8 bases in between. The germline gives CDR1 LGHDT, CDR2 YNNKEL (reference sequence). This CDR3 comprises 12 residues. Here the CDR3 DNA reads TGTGCCAGCAGCCAACAGGGCGGTGGCTACACCTTC. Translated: CASSQQGGGYTF.

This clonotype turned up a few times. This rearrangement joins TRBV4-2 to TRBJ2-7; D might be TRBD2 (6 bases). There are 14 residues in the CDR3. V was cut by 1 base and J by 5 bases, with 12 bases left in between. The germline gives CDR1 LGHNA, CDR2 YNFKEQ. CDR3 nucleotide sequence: TGTGCCAGCAGCCAAGCCCCTCGCGGGGACGAGCAGTACTTC. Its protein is CASSQAPRGDEQYF.

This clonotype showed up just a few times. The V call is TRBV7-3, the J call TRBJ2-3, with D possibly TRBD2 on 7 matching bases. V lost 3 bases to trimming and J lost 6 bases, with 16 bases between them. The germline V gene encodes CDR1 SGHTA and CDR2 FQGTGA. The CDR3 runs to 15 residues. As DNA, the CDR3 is TGTGCCAGCAGCTTGACCGATGGGGGGGCGGATACGCAGTATTTT. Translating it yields CASSLTDGGADTQYF.

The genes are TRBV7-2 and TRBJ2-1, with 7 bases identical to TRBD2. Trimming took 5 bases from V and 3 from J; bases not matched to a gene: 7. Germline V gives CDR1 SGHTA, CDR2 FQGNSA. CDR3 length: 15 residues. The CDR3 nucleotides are TGTGCCAGCAGCCGGGAGAGCGGGGTCTACAATGAGCAGTTCTTC. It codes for CASSRESGVYNEQFF.

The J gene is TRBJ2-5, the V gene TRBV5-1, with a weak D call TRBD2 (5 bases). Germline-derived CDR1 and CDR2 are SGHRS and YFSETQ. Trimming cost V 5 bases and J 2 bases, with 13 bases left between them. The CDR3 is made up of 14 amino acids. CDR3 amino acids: CASRLLEAQETQYF. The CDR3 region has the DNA TGCGCCAGCAGGCTCCTGGAGGCGCAAGAGACCCAGTACTTC.

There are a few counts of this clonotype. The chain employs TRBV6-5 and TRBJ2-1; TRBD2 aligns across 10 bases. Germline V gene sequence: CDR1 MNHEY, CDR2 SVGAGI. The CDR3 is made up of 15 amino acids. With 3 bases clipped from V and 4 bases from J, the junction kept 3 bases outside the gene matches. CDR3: CASSYTSGVYNEQFF. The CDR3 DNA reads TGTGCCAGCAGTTATACTAGCGGGGTTTACAATGAGCAGTTCTTC.

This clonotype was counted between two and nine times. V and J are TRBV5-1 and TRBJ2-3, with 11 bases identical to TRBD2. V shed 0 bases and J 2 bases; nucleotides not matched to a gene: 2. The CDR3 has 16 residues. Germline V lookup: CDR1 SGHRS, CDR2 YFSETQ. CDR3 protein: CASSLALAGDTDTQYF. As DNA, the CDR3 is TGCGCCAGCAGCTTGGCACTAGCGGGGGACACAGATACGCAGTATTTT.

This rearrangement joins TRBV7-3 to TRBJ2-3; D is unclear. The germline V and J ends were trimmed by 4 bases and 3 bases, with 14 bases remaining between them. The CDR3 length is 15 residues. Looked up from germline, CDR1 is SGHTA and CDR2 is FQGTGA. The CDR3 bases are TGTGCCAGCAGCTCCGGGTCCCATCTAACAGATACGCAGTATTTT. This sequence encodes CASSSGSHLTDTQYF.

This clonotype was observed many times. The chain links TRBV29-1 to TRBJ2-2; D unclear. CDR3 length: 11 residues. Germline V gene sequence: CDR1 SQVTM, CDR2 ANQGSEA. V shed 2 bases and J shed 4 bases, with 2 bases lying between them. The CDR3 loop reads CSVETTGELFF. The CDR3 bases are TGCAGCGTTGAAACCACCGGGGAGCTGTTTTTT.

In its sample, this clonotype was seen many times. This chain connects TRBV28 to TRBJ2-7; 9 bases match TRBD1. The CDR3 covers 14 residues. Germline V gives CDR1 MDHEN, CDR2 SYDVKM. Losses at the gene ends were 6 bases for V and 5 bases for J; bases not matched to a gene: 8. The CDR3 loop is CASSGGQGIHEQYV. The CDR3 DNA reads TGTGCCAGCAGCGGAGGACAGGGGATTCACGAGCAGTACGTC.

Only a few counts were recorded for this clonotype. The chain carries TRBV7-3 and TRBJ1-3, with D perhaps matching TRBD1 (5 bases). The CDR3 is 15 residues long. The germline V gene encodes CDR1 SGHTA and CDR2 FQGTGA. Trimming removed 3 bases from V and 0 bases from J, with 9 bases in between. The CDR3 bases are TGTGCCAGCAGCTTGGGACTGAACTCTGGAAACACCATATATTTT. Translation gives CASSLGLNSGNTIYF. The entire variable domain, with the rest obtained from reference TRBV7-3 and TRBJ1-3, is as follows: GAGVSQTPSNKVTEKGKYVELRCDPISGHTALYWYRQSLGQGPEFLIYFQGTGAADDSGLPNDRFFAVRPEGSVSTLKIQRTERGDSAVYLCASSLGLNSGNTIYFGEGSWLTVV.

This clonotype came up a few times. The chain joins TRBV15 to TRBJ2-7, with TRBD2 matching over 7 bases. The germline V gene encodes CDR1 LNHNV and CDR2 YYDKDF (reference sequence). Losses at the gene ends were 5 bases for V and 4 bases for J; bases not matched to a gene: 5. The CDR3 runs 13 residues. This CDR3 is CATSLHGRYEQYV. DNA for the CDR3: TGTGCCACCAGCCTTCACGGGAGGTACGAGCAGTACGTC.

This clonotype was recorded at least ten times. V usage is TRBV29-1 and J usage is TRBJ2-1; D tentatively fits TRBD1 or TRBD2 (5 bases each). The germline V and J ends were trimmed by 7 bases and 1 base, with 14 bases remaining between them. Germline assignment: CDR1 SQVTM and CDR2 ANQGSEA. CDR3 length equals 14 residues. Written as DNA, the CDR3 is TGCAGCGGAACCGGGACCCCGTCCTACAATGAGCAGTTCTTC. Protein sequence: CSGTGTPSYNEQFF.

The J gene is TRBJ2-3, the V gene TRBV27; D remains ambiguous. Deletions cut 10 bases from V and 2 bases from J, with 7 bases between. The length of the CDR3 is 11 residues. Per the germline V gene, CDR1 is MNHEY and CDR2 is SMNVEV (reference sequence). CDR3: CATRITDTQYF. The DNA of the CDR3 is TGTGCCACGAGGATCACAGATACGCAGTATTTT.